These 21 T cell receptor beta chains came from one sample sequenced in a study of blood T cell repertoires in COVID-19. TCRdb's table, derived via immunoSEQ multiplex PCR, lists solely in-frame clones and lacks some. The sample records 150,000 to 250,000 clones, about 85% being singletons. Material: peripheral blood. The receptor source for this set is a woman in her 40s with COVID-19, enrolled during active disease.

The V call is TRBV4-1, the J call TRBJ1-2, with TRBD1 matching 8 bases. CDR3 size: 14 residues. Germline CDR1 and CDR2: MGHRA and YSYEKL. J was trimmed by 8 bases and V by 4 bases; bases with no gene match: 9. CDR3 coding DNA: TGCGCCAGCAGCCCGTGGGGGACAGGACAAGGCTACACCTTC. Protein sequence: CASSPWGTGQGYTF.

The chain combines TRBV4-1 with TRBJ1-5; TRBD1 matches at 7 bases. The CDR3 runs 16 residues. Germline V CDR1 and CDR2: MGHRA, YSYEKL. V lost 2 bases to trimming and J lost 7 bases; unmatched junction nucleotides: 11. This CDR3 is CASSQSGTDWGQPQHF. CDR3 nucleotide sequence: TGCGCCAGCAGCCAATCCGGGACAGACTGGGGACAGCCCCAGCATTTT.

This clone has a handful of counts. The chain combines TRBV19 with TRBJ1-1; 11 bases are shared with TRBD1. V gave up 1 base and J gave up 1 base; unmatched junction bases: 2. This CDR3 has 16 residues. Germline V gives CDR1 LNHDA, CDR2 SQIVND (reference sequence). The CDR3 loop is CASSIGTGGQNTEAFF. The CDR3 region has the DNA TGTGCCAGTAGTATAGGGACAGGGGGCCAGAACACTGAAGCTTTCTTT.

In DNA, the CDR3 is TGTGCCAGCAGCCAGGGGGGGGTACTCTTTAGCTCCTATAATTCACCCCTCCACTTT. Encoded protein: CASSQGGVLFSSYNSPLHF. This chain connects TRBV4-2 to TRBJ1-6; the D gene is possibly TRBD1 (5 bases). The CDR3 has 19 residues. Germline values: CDR1 LGHNA, CDR2 YNFKEQ. V lost 3 bases and J 0 bases, leaving 18 bases between the germline ends.

This rearrangement joins TRBV30 to TRBJ2-5; 7 bases map to TRBD1. CDR1 is GTSNPN and CDR2 is SVGIG in the germline V gene (reference sequence). Unmatched junction bases numbered 5, after V lost 2 bases and J lost 2 bases. The CDR3 contains 14 residues. In DNA form, the CDR3 reads TGTGCCTGGAGTATCGGGACAGCGCAAGAGACCCAGTACTTC. It encodes CAWSIGTAQETQYF. Complete variable domain (other parts from reference TRBV30 and TRBJ2-5): SQTIHQWPATLVQPVGSPLSLECTVEGTSNPNLYWYRQAAGRGLQLLFYSVGIGQISSEVPQNLSASRPQDRQFILSSKKLLLSDSGFYLCAWSIGTAQETQYFGPGTRLLVL.

The chain uses TRBV9 and TRBJ2-5; 7 bases are a match to TRBD2. The CDR3 covers 13 residues. Germline CDR1 is SGDLS and CDR2 is YYNGEE. V shed 4 bases, J shed 5 bases, and the junction held 5 bases outside the gene matches. The CDR3 sequence is CASSNWGGETQYF. CDR3 in DNA: TGTGCCAGCAGCAACTGGGGAGGGGAGACCCAGTACTTC. The variable domain in full, completed from reference TRBV9 and TRBJ2-5, reads DSGVTQTPKHLITATGQRVTLRCSPRSGDLSVYWYQQSLDQGLQFLIQYYNGEERAKGNILERFSAQQFPDLHSELNLSSLELGDSALYFCASSNWGGETQYFGPGTRLLVL.

This rearrangement joins TRBV6-6 to TRBJ2-2; 7 bases are a match to TRBD2. V gave up 2 bases and J gave up 6 bases; unmatched junction bases: 3. The V gene's germline CDR1 is MNHNY and CDR2 SVGAGI (reference sequence). The CDR3 extends over 14 amino acids. The CDR3 DNA reads as TGTGCCAGCAGTTACGGGGGGGAAGCCGGGGAGCTGTTTTTT. Protein: CASSYGGEAGELFF.

The rearrangement links TRBV25-1 to TRBJ2-3; D perhaps matches TRBD2 (5 bases). The CDR3 length is 15 residues. V shed 1 base and J shed 7 bases, with 15 bases lying between them. CDR1 is MGHDK and CDR2 is SYGVNS in the germline V gene. The CDR3 loop reads CASSESPDASNTQYF. For the CDR3, the DNA is TGTGCCAGCAGTGAATCCCCCGACGCTAGCAATACGCAGTATTTT.

Here the CDR3 reads CASSGTGGGGDQPQHF. Written as DNA, the CDR3 is TGTGCCAGCAGTGGGACAGGGGGCGGGGGGGATCAGCCCCAGCATTTT. The chain couples TRBV2 to TRBJ1-5, with 11 bases fitting TRBD1. Germline-derived CDR1 and CDR2 are SNHLY and FYNNEI. V dropped 4 bases and J dropped 5; count of bases not matched to a gene: 7. This CDR3 is 16 amino acids long.

This chain joins TRBV19 and TRBJ2-3; no clear D. The CDR3 spans 14 residues. Germline V gene data show CDR1 as LNHDA and CDR2 as SQIVND (reference sequence). V was trimmed by 5 bases and J by 2 bases, leaving 11 bases between them. Written as DNA, the CDR3 is TGTGCCAGTAGTCGCTTATACTACACAGATACGCAGTATTTT. Encoded protein: CASSRLYYTDTQYF.

The CDR3 DNA follows: TGTGCCAGCAGCCCATACATAGGGGGTGAGCAGTTCTTC. It is translated as CASSPYIGGEQFF. This chain connects TRBV9 to TRBJ2-1, with D maybe TRBD1 (6 bases). The V end lost 4 bases, the J end lost 9 bases, and 14 bases lay between the germline ends. The CDR3 loop spans 13 amino acids. Germline CDR1 and CDR2: SGDLS and YYNGEE.

This chain joins TRBV6-2 or TRBV6-3 and TRBJ2-7; TRBD2 aligns across 7 bases. Germline assignment: CDR1 MNHEY and CDR2 SVGEGT. The CDR3 extends over 15 amino acids. The trim removed 0 bases at V and 3 bases at J, leaving 5 bases unmatched. The CDR3: CASSYSPGGDYEQYF. Here the CDR3 DNA reads TGTGCCAGCAGTTACTCTCCGGGAGGAGACTACGAGCAGTACTTC.

The chain uses TRBV20-1 and TRBJ2-3, with a possible D match to TRBD2 (5 bases). Germline CDR1 and CDR2: DFQATT and SNEGSKA (reference sequence). V shed 3 bases and J shed 4 bases, with 8 bases lying between them. The CDR3 length is 12 residues. CDR3 in amino acids: CSASLLADTQYF. The CDR3 DNA sequence: TGCAGTGCTAGTTTACTAGCAGATACGCAGTATTTT.

This chain connects TRBV5-8 to TRBJ1-2, with D perhaps TRBD1 (6 bases). The V end lost 4 bases, the J end lost 5 bases, and 12 bases lay between the germline ends. The CDR3 runs to 13 residues. CDR1 is SGHTS, CDR2 YDEGEE, per germline. The CDR3 spells CASSPWTDYGYTF. CDR3 DNA sequence: TGTGCCAGCAGCCCTTGGACAGATTATGGCTACACCTTC.

The rearrangement uses TRBV19 and TRBJ2-4; TRBD1 matches 9 bases. J was trimmed by 4 bases and V by 7 bases; bases with no gene match: 2. The germline V gene has CDR1 LNHDA and CDR2 SQIVND (reference sequence). The CDR3 contains 13 residues. The CDR3 DNA is TGTGCCAGTACCGACAGGGGGAAAAACATTCAGTACTTC. It is translated as CASTDRGKNIQYF.

The chain links TRBV5-1 to TRBJ1-4; 7 positions match TRBD1. Unmatched junction bases numbered 7, after V lost 0 bases and J lost 2 bases. CDR3 length equals 17 residues. Germline V gives CDR1 SGHRS, CDR2 YFSETQ. This CDR3 is CASSLGGGASTNEKLFF. DNA for the CDR3: TGCGCCAGCAGCTTGGGAGGGGGCGCATCGACTAATGAAAAACTGTTTTTT.

The V call is TRBV6-2 or TRBV6-3, the J call TRBJ2-1; 14 bases line up with TRBD2. With 4 bases clipped from V and 9 bases from J, the junction kept 11 bases outside the gene matches. The CDR3 spans 17 residues. Looked up from germline, CDR1 is MNHEY and CDR2 is SVGEGT. The CDR3 spells CASSSHPGLAGDTEQFF. CDR3 nucleotides: TGTGCCAGCAGTTCACACCCGGGACTAGCGGGAGATACTGAGCAGTTCTTC.

The chain has TRBV19 and TRBJ2-3, with D tentatively TRBD1 (6 bases). V was trimmed by 3 bases and J by 3 bases, leaving 7 bases between them. CDR1 and CDR2 (germline): LNHDA, SQIVND (reference sequence). This CDR3 contains 13 residues. The CDR3 DNA follows: TGTGCCAGTAGTATCAGGGGTACAGATACGCAGTATTTT. This sequence encodes CASSIRGTDTQYF.

DNA for the CDR3: TGTGCCAGTAGTATCGGGTTTAGCACTGAAGCTTTCTTT. Translating gives CASSIGFSTEAFF. This rearrangement joins TRBV19 to TRBJ1-1; D gene unclear. Deletions cut 3 bases from V and 4 bases from J, with 9 bases between. Germline V gene sequence: CDR1 LNHDA, CDR2 SQIVND (reference sequence). The CDR3 covers 13 residues.

A few counts support this clone. This CDR3 reads CASISPGSTDTQYF. In nucleotides, the CDR3 is TGTGCCTCGATCTCCCCGGGGAGCACAGATACGCAGTATTTT. The gene calls are TRBV30 and TRBJ2-3; weak D call: TRBD2 (5 bases). The CDR3 has 14 amino acids. Trimming shortened V by 7 bases and J by 0 bases, and 14 bases separated the two germline ends. Germline V gene lookup returns CDR1 GTSNPN and CDR2 SVGIG (reference sequence). Complete variable domain (other parts from reference TRBV30 and TRBJ2-3): SQTIHQWPATLVQPVGSPLSLECTVEGTSNPNLYWYRQAAGRGLQLLFYSVGIGQISSEVPQNLSASRPQDRQFILSSKKLLLSDSGFYLCASISPGSTDTQYFGPGTRLTVL.

This clone showed up just once. The chain has TRBV9 and TRBJ2-6; D possibly corresponds to TRBD1 (5 bases). The germline gives CDR1 SGDLS, CDR2 YYNGEE. The CDR3 loop spans 18 amino acids. V lost 4 bases and J 0 bases, leaving 17 bases between the germline ends. This CDR3 is CASSLTTATSSGANVLTF. The CDR3 DNA reads as TGTGCCAGCAGCCTTACGACAGCAACGAGCTCTGGGGCCAACGTCCTGACTTTC.